This entry lists 17 T cell receptor beta chains sequenced from one sample in a study of response to subunit inactivated influenza vaccine. Each CDR3 protein gets one entry after TCRdb re-called the RT-PCR reads with MiXCR. Here the sample spans around 710,000 distinct CDR3 sequences, approximately 15% being singletons. The source material was PBMCs from blood, sampled 14 days before vaccination. Receptors were obtained from a man aged 50 or older who received an inactivated influenza vaccine.

CDR3 in amino acids: CASSPFSGWETQYF. DNA of the CDR3: TGCGCCAGCAGCCCGTTCTCGGGGTGGGAGACCCAGTACTTC. V and J are TRBV5-1 and TRBJ2-5; maybe TRBD2 (5 bases). The germline gives CDR1 SGHRS, CDR2 YFSETQ. The CDR3 runs to 14 residues. V dropped 4 bases and J dropped 5 bases, with 15 bases sitting between them. Full variable domain (rest looked up from reference TRBV5-1 and TRBJ2-5): KAGVTQTPRYLIKTRGQQVTLSCSPISGHRSVSWYQQTPGQGLQFLFEYFSETQRNKGNFPGRFSGRQFSNSRSEMNVSTLELGDSALYLCASSPFSGWETQYFGPGTRLLVL.

The V gene is TRBV24-1, the J gene TRBJ2-1; 7 bases are a match to TRBD1. J gave up 10 bases and V 4 bases, and 12 bases lay outside the gene matches. Germline V gene sequence: CDR1 KGHDR, CDR2 SFDVKD. The CDR3 runs 15 residues. The DNA for the CDR3 is TGTGCCACCAGTGACCTGACAGGGTCTCGCGACGAGCAGTTCTTC. As protein: CATSDLTGSRDEQFF.

The chain carries TRBV20-1 and TRBJ2-5, with D possibly being TRBD2 (6 bases). Germline V CDR1 and CDR2: DFQATT, SNEGSKA (reference sequence). The length of the CDR3 is 11 residues. Trimming shortened V by 8 bases and J by 5 bases, and 12 bases separated the two germline ends. Here the CDR3 DNA reads TGCAGTCGGAGGGCGGGTGAGACCCAGTACTTC. This translates into CSRRAGETQYF.

V usage is TRBV7-2 and J usage is TRBJ1-1; D not resolved. The V end lost 1 base, the J end lost 6 bases, and 15 bases lay between the germline ends. CDR1 SGHTA and CDR2 FQGNSA come from the germline V gene. The CDR3 extends over 15 amino acids. The CDR3 sequence: CASSLVGPLSAEAFF. CDR3 bases: TGTGCCAGCAGCTTAGTCGGCCCGTTATCTGCTGAAGCTTTCTTT. The variable domain in full, with the rest retrieved from reference TRBV7-2 and TRBJ1-1, is GAGVSQSPSNKVTEKGKDVELRCDPISGHTALYWYRQSLGQGLEFLIYFQGNSAPDKSGLPSDRFSAERTGGSVSTLTIQRTQQEDSAVYLCASSLVGPLSAEAFFGQGTRLTVV.

The sample holds a few counts of this clonotype. This chain links TRBV3-1 with TRBJ2-7; 10 bases match TRBD1. The trim removed 4 bases at V and 3 bases at J, leaving 9 bases unmatched. The CDR3 loop spans 16 amino acids. Per the germline V gene, CDR1 is LGHDT and CDR2 is YNNKEL (reference sequence). The CDR3 DNA sequence: TGTGCCAGCAGCCCCTACCTGACAGGGGGCCACTACGAGCAGTACTTC. Translation: CASSPYLTGGHYEQYF.

This chain connects TRBV11-2 to TRBJ2-5; TRBD1 aligns across 9 bases. Trimming removed 4 bases from V and 6 bases from J; junction bases left unmatched: 12. Germline V gene sequence: CDR1 SGHAT, CDR2 FQNNGV. The CDR3 covers 16 residues. The CDR3 DNA is TGTGCCAGCAGCTCCTTCCGGGACAGGGAGGTGAAGACCCAGTACTTC. Its protein is CASSSFRDREVKTQYF.

This clonotype was counted only a few times. This chain connects TRBV6-1 to TRBJ1-5; the match to TRBD1 covers 8 bases. The V and J ends lost 8 bases and 7 bases, in that order; junction bases with no gene match: 10. The CDR3 totals 14 residues. Germline V gene sequence: CDR1 MNHNS, CDR2 SASEGT. This CDR3 reads CASGPPQGGQPQHF. The CDR3 DNA is TGTGCCAGCGGTCCCCCACAGGGGGGGCAGCCCCAGCATTTT.

This chain links TRBV11-1 with TRBJ2-1; D may be TRBD1 or TRBD2 (5 bases each). The germline CDR1 and CDR2 sequences are SGHAT and FQDESV (reference sequence). The ends were cut back, 5 bases at V and 1 base at J, with 21 bases in the middle. There are 18 residues in the CDR3. In DNA form, the CDR3 reads TGTGCCAGCAGCCAGACCCGGTGGGGGACGGCTTCCTACAATGAGCAGTTCTTC. Its protein is CASSQTRWGTASYNEQFF.

The chain has TRBV28 and TRBJ2-7, with TRBD1 matching 7 bases. Trimming cost V 6 bases and J 2 bases; bases outside gene matches: 7. Per germline, CDR1 MDHEN and CDR2 SYDVKM. The CDR3 sequence is 14 residues long. The CDR3 DNA follows: TGTGCCAGCAGCCCAGACAGGGAAGCCTACGAGCAGTACTTC. Translated, it gives CASSPDREAYEQYF.

The rearrangement links TRBV30 to TRBJ2-1; TRBD2 aligns across 8 bases. The length of the CDR3 is 18 residues. Unmatched junction bases numbered 14, after V lost 2 bases and J lost 2 bases. The germline gives CDR1 GTSNPN, CDR2 SVGIG (reference sequence). The CDR3 DNA sequence: TGTGCCTGGAGTCTCCTCCACGGAAGCGGGAGACCCTACAATGAGCAGTTCTTC. Translating gives CAWSLLHGSGRPYNEQFF.

This clonotype was seen at least ten times. The chain links TRBV12-3 or TRBV12-4 to TRBJ2-5; TRBD1 aligns across 8 bases. The CDR3 spans 13 residues. V lost 7 bases to trimming and J lost 4 bases; unmatched junction nucleotides: 5. CDR3 nucleotides: TGTGCCAGCACCACAGGGGGACGAGAGACCCAGTACTTC. It is translated as CASTTGGRETQYF.

In this sample, this clonotype turned up many times. The V gene is TRBV12-3 or TRBV12-4, the J gene TRBJ1-3, with unresolved D. V was pared by 3 bases and J by 0 bases, with 6 bases between. CDR3 size: 14 residues. The CDR3 nucleotides read TGTGCCAGCAGTTTGCGGCTCTCTGGAAACACCATATATTTT. As protein: CASSLRLSGNTIYF.

The V and J genes are TRBV3-1 and TRBJ1-1; no firm D call. The CDR3 covers 14 residues. CDR1 LGHDT and CDR2 YNNKEL come from the germline V gene (reference sequence). V was shortened by 4 bases and J by 5 bases, with 14 bases between the two germline ends. The CDR3 sequence is CASSPRGTGTEAFF. The DNA of the CDR3 is TGTGCCAGCAGCCCCCGGGGAACGGGGACTGAAGCTTTCTTT.

The rearrangement uses TRBV6-1 and TRBJ2-6; D is uncertain. The V and J ends lost 6 bases and 2 bases respectively, with 17 bases between them. CDR1 MNHNS and CDR2 SASEGT come from the germline V gene. The CDR3 has 17 amino acids. The CDR3 loop is CASSRQVLMTGANVLTF. The CDR3 bases are TGTGCCAGCAGCAGACAAGTCCTAATGACTGGGGCCAACGTCCTGACTTTC.

CDR3 coding DNA: TGTGCCTGGAGTTTAGCGGGGGGGTACTCCTACGAGCAGTACTTC. Translation: CAWSLAGGYSYEQYF. This rearrangement joins TRBV30 to TRBJ2-7; 11 bases align to TRBD2. Germline V gene data show CDR1 as GTSNPN and CDR2 as SVGIG (reference sequence). The CDR3 length is 15 residues. Trimming at V came to 2 bases and at J to 0 bases, leaving 3 bases not matched to a gene.

This clonotype has a handful of counts. The chain has TRBV9 and TRBJ2-1, with TRBD1 matching 10 bases. The CDR3 loop spans 15 amino acids. The trim removed 3 bases at V and 16 bases at J, leaving 16 bases unmatched. Germline values: CDR1 SGDLS, CDR2 YYNGEE. The chain's CDR3 is CASSDRPGQGFEVFF. For the CDR3, the DNA is TGTGCCAGCAGCGACAGACCGGGACAGGGGTTCGAGGTCTTCTTC. Filled out from reference TRBV9 and TRBJ2-1, the complete variable domain reads DSGVTQTPKHLITATGQRVTLRCSPRSGDLSVYWYQQSLDQGLQFLIQYYNGEERAKGNILERFSAQQFPDLHSELNLSSLELGDSALYFCASSDRPGQGFEVFFGPGTRLTVL.

This clonotype has ten or more counts. This chain uses TRBV29-1 with TRBJ2-1; TRBD2 agrees at 10 bases. Germline CDR1 and CDR2: SQVTM and ANQGSEA. The CDR3 covers 14 residues. After removal of 5 bases from V and 1 base from J, the junction contained 2 bases not matched to a gene. In DNA form, the CDR3 reads TGCAGCGTTAGCGGGAGGGGTTCCTACAATGAGCAGTTCTTC. Its translation: CSVSGRGSYNEQFF.